A selection of T cell receptor beta chains follows, all from one sample in a study of control samples from healthy donors and cancer patients. Method: immunoSEQ multiplex PCR; TCRdb's copy keeps in-frame clones and lacks some. The sample consists of about 160,000 clones, 96% of them appearing once. The sequencing sample was made of blood. The receptors here all came from a woman in her twenties or thirties in good health. Both conserved end residues are trimmed from each CDR3. Each record gives: D gene, V gene, J gene, CDR3 protein. The D gene is left open where the match is weak.

TRBD1	TRBV5-1	TRBJ1-6	ASSPGQGANNSPLH
NA	TRBV30	TRBJ1-4	AWSVLGFTNEKLF
NA	TRBV27	TRBJ2-4	ASSWGTGESNIQY
NA	TRBV28	TRBJ2-6	ASSSGHYSGANVLT
TRBD2	TRBV19	TRBJ2-3	ASSSTRLAGSTDTQY
NA	TRBV30	TRBJ1-5	AWSVGVNQPQH
TRBD1	TRBV13	TRBJ2-3	ASSLTSRVHKQGARDTQY
NA	TRBV6-5	TRBJ1-5	ASSYSGKGNQPQH
NA	TRBV25-1	TRBJ1-1	ATGTWAGGTEAF
NA	TRBV18	TRBJ2-2	ASSPRGTANTGELF
NA	TRBV3-1/TRBV3-2	TRBJ2-7	ASSQSPPSYEQY
NA	TRBV5-6	TRBJ2-2	ASSLGPIYRTGELF
NA	TRBV5-6	TRBJ2-7	ASSLKGPYEQY
NA	TRBV11-2	TRBJ1-6	ASSLVNSPLH
NA	TRBV4-1	TRBJ2-3	ASSRGTGGTDTQY
NA	TRBV18	TRBJ2-5	ASSPVHQETQY
NA	TRBV5-6	TRBJ2-3	ASSFGGDSTDTQY
NA	TRBV3-1/TRBV3-2	TRBJ2-7	ASSRGSSYEQY
NA	TRBV7-9	TRBJ1-5	ASSLGGAGQPQH
TRBD2	TRBV27	TRBJ2-7	ASRKTSGRINEQY
NA	TRBV14	TRBJ2-1	ASSQERAGRLLGEQF
NA	TRBV10-3	TRBJ2-7	AISTTGMPYEQY
NA	TRBV6-1	TRBJ1-6	ASSEALEGGWSPLH
NA	TRBV5-5	TRBJ2-1	ASSLLGEQF
NA	TRBV28	TRBJ2-7	ASSFFGGYEQY
TRBD2	TRBV5-6	TRBJ2-7	ASSFGTSGPYEQY
NA	TRBV9	TRBJ1-2	ASNRDVNYGYT
TRBD1	TRBV27	TRBJ2-1	ASSHPRDSLYWNEQF
TRBD2	TRBV12-3/TRBV12-4	TRBJ2-7	ATARLAGISY
NA	TRBV6-2/TRBV6-3	TRBJ2-3	ASSYSGGGDTQY
TRBD2	TRBV2	TRBJ2-1	ASSEGSGGLYNEQF